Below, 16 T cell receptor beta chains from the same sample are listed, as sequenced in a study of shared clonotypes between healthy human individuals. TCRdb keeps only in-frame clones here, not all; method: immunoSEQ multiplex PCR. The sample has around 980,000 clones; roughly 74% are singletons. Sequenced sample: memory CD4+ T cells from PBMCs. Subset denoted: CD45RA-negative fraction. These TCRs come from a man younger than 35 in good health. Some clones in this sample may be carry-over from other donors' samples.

CDR3 nucleotides: TGTGCCAGCAAAGCCCGAAATGAAAAACTGTTTTTT. This translates into CASKARNEKLFF. The chain recombines TRBV6-5 with TRBJ1-4; no clear D gene. The CDR3 has 12 residues. In germline, CDR1 is MNHEY, CDR2 SVGAGI. V was clipped by 7 bases and J by 5 bases, with 8 bases between them.

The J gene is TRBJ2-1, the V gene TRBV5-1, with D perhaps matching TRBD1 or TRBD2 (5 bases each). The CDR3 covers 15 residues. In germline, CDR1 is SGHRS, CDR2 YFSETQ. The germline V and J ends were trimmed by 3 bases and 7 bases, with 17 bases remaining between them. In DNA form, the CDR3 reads TGCGCCAGCAGCTCCGACGGGACCCTAGGAAATGAGCAGTTCTTC. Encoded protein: CASSSDGTLGNEQFF.

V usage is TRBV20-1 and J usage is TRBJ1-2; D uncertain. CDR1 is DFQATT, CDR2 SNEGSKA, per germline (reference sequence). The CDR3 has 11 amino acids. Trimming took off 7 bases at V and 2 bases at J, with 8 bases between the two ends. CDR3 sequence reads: CSVGENYGYTF. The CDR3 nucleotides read TGCAGTGTTGGGGAGAACTATGGCTACACCTTC.

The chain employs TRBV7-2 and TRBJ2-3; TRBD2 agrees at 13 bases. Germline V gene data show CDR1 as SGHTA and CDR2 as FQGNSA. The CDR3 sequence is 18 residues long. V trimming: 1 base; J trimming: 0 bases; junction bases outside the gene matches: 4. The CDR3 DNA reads TGTGCCAGCAGCTTAGGAGGACTAGCGGGAGCGAGCACAGATACGCAGTATTTT. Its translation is CASSLGGLAGASTDTQYF.

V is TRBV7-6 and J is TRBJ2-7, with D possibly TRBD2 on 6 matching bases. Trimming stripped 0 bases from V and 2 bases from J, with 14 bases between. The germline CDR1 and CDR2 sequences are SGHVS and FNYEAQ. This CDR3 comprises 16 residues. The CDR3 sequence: CASSLAYSGSAYEQYF. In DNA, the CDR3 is TGTGCCAGCAGCTTAGCATATTCCGGGAGTGCCTACGAGCAGTACTTC.

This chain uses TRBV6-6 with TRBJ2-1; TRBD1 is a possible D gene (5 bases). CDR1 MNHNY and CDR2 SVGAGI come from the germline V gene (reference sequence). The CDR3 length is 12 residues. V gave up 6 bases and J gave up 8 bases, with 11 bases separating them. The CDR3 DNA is TGTGCCAGCAGCACCTCAGGGTATGAGCAGTTCTTC. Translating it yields CASSTSGYEQFF.

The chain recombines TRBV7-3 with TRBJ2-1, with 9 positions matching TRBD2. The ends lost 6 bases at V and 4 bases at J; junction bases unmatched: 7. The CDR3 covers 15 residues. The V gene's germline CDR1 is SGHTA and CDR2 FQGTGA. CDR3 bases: TGTGCCAGCAGGACCCAAGCGGGAGGTTACAATGAGCAGTTCTTC. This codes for CASRTQAGGYNEQFF.

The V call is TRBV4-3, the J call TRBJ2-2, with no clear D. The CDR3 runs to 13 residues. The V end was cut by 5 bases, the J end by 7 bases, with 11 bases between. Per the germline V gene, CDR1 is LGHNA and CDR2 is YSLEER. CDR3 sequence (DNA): TGCGCCAGCAGCTCTCAACGGGTCGGGGAGCTGTTTTTT. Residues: CASSSQRVGELFF.

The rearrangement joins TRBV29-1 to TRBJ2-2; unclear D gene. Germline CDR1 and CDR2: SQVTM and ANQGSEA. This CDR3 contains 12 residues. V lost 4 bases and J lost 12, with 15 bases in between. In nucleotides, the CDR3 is TGCAGCGTTGCCCGCCAAAATGGGCAGCTGTTTTTT. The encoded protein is CSVARQNGQLFF.

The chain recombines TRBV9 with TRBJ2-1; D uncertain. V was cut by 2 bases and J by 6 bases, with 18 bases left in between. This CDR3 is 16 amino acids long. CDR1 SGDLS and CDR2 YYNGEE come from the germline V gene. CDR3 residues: CASSVGTPTPGNEQFF. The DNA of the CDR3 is TGTGCCAGCAGCGTTGGCACTCCGACCCCAGGCAATGAGCAGTTCTTC.

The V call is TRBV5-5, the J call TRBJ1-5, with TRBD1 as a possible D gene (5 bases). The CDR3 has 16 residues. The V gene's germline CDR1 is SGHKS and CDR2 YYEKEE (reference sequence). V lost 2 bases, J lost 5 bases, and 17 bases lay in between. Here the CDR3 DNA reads TGTGCCAGCAGCTTCACAGGAAGCTTTAATGATCAGCCCCAGCATTTT. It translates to CASSFTGSFNDQPQHF. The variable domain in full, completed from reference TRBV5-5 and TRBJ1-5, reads DAGVTQSPTHLIKTRGQQVTLRCSPISGHKSVSWYQQVLGQGPQFIFQYYEKEERGRGNFPDRFSARQFPNYSSELNVNALLLGDSALYLCASSFTGSFNDQPQHFGDGTRLSIL.

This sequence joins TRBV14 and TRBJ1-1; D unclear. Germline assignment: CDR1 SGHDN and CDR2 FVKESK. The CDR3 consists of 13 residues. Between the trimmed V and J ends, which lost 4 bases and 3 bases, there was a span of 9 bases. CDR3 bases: TGTGCCAGCAGCCGGGGTAGGTACACTGAAGCTTTCTTT. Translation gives CASSRGRYTEAFF.

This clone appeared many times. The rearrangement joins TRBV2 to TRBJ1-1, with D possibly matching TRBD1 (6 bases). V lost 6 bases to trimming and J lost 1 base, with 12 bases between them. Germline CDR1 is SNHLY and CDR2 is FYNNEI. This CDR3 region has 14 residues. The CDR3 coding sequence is TGTGCCAGCAGAACAGGGTCCGGGAACACTGAAGCTTTCTTT. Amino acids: CASRTGSGNTEAFF.

The CDR3 sequence: CASRQTGGGTSSYEQYF. For the CDR3, the DNA is TGTGCCAGCAGGCAAACCGGGGGGGGTACGAGCTCCTACGAGCAGTACTTC. J is TRBJ2-7 and V is TRBV5-4, with 8 bases identical to TRBD2. The germline V gene has CDR1 SGHNT and CDR2 YYREEE (reference sequence). The CDR3 loop spans 17 amino acids. Germline trimming cut 5 bases from V and 0 bases from J; bases unmatched to any gene: 13. Together with reference TRBV5-4 and TRBJ2-7, the CDR3 gives the full variable domain: ETGVTQSPTHLIKTRGQQVTLRCSSQSGHNTVSWYQQALGQGPQFIFQYYREEENGRGNFPPRFSGLQFPNYSSELNVNALELDDSALYLCASRQTGGGTSSYEQYFGPGTRLTVT.

CDR3 residues: CASNVRGVQETQYF. In nucleotides, the CDR3 is TGTGCCAGCAATGTTAGGGGGGTCCAAGAGACCCAGTACTTC. The chain recombines TRBV6-1 with TRBJ2-5; the D gene could be TRBD1 or TRBD2 (6 bases each). The V gene's germline CDR1 is MNHNS and CDR2 SASEGT. The CDR3 extends over 14 amino acids. V lost 7 bases and J 1 base, leaving 13 bases between the germline ends.

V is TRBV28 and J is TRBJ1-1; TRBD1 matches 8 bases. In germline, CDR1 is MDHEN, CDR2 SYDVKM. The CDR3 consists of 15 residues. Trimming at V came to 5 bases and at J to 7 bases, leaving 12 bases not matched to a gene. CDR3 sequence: CASSLRQGTTREAFF. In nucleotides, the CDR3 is TGTGCCAGCAGTCTAAGACAGGGGACGACCCGTGAAGCTTTCTTT. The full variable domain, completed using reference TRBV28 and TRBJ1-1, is DVKVTQSSRYLVKRTGEKVFLECVQDMDHENMFWYRQDPGLGLRLIYFSYDVKMKEKGDIPEGYSVSREKKERFSLILESASTNQTSMYLCASSLRQGTTREAFFGQGTRLTVV.